This TCR beta chain was found in a study of beta chain features in type 1 diabetes. General study results and limits: Patients with Type 1 diabetes showed moderately but significantly shorter TCRB CDR3s in all four CD4+ subsets.

Germline V gene data show CDR1 as MNHNY and CDR2 as SVGAGI (reference sequence). This CDR3 comprises 16 residues. The junction had 7 bases not matched to a gene; V was cut back by 2 bases and J by 2 bases. TCRB transcripts that were expressed got sequenced, as all of the isolated RNA had been reverse transcribed. Read counts averaged approximately 3.6 million for samples of naive, central memory and regulatory T cells. The table came from immunoSEQ multiplex PCR; TCRdb's copy has only in-frame clones and leaves some out. The sample consists of 130,000 or so clones, around a tenth of them appearing once. About this clone: Its cognate antigen is unknown.

The authors sorted CD4+ naive, central memory, regulatory and stem cell-like memory cells via CD45RO/CCR7/CD25/CD127/CD95/CD27. The chain carries TRBV6-6 and TRBJ2-7; 9 bases map to TRBD2. The TCR was taken from a man aged 18 to 29 in good health. Sequenced input: central memory CD4+ T cells from blood. The CDR3 sequence: CASSYPSGGGAYEQYF. CDR3 coding DNA: TGTGCCAGCAGTTACCCCTCCGGCGGGGGGGCCTACGAGCAGTACTTC.